One and the same sample provided the 27 T cell receptor beta chains below, sequenced in a study of T cell responses to AZD1222 COVID-19 vaccine. The repertoire was sequenced with immunoSEQ multiplex PCR; TCRdb's copy has only in-frame clones and lacks some. The top ten clones hold roughly a tenth of a sample with some 120,000 clones, around 87% of them seen once. The sample consisted of peripheral blood, taken on day 0 of AZD1222 vaccination. These TCRs come from an adult in good health.

This clone came up once. The rearrangement links TRBV27 to TRBJ1-1, with TRBD1 identical over 9 bases. With 4 bases clipped from V and 5 bases from J, the junction kept 11 bases outside the gene matches. Germline CDR1 reads MNHEY; CDR2 reads SMNVEV (reference sequence). CDR3 length: 16 residues. CDR3 DNA sequence: TGTGCCAGCAGTTCTACAGGGGGCGCATCGGGAACTGAAGCTTTCTTT. Protein sequence: CASSSTGGASGTEAFF.

The chain joins TRBV27 to TRBJ1-5; D unclear. The CDR3 loop spans 14 amino acids. V shed 3 bases and J shed 1 base, with 7 bases lying between them. Germline values: CDR1 MNHEY, CDR2 SMNVEV (reference sequence). CDR3 protein: CASSFGLSNQPQHF. CDR3 sequence (DNA): TGTGCCAGCAGTTTCGGCCTAAGCAATCAGCCCCAGCATTTT.

The chain links TRBV5-1 to TRBJ1-1; D is ambiguous. CDR3 length: 14 residues. CDR1 is SGHRS and CDR2 is YFSETQ in the germline V gene. V shed 6 bases and J shed 4 bases, with 16 bases lying between them. The CDR3 here is CASTAYGRTTEAFF. The CDR3 nucleotides are TGCGCCAGCACGGCTTATGGCAGGACCACTGAAGCTTTCTTT.

This clone was counted a few times. The V call is TRBV6-1, the J call TRBJ1-1; a weak D match, TRBD1 (5 bases). The CDR3 contains 15 residues. Looked up from germline, CDR1 is MNHNS and CDR2 is SASEGT. V gave up 3 bases and J gave up 4 bases, with 15 bases separating them. The CDR3 spells CASSEGIGVATEAFF. The CDR3 DNA reads TGTGCCAGCAGTGAGGGGATAGGGGTCGCCACTGAAGCTTTCTTT.

The gene calls are TRBV27 and TRBJ2-1; TRBD2 agrees at 8 bases. The CDR3 is 14 amino acids. Unmatched junction bases numbered 1, after V lost 3 bases and J lost 3 bases. Germline V lookup: CDR1 MNHEY, CDR2 SMNVEV (reference sequence). This CDR3 is CASSFAGGYNEQFF. In nucleotides, the CDR3 is TGTGCCAGCAGTTTTGCGGGGGGCTACAATGAGCAGTTCTTC.

V gene TRBV18 combines with J gene TRBJ1-2; D perhaps matches TRBD1 (6 bases). V was trimmed by 1 base and J by 6 bases, leaving 9 bases between them. The CDR3 length is 13 residues. In germline, CDR1 is KGHSH, CDR2 LQKENI. CDR3 DNA sequence: TGTGCCAGCTCACCACGGACAGATGATGGCTACACCTTC. Translating gives CASSPRTDDGYTF.

The CDR3 nucleotides are TGCGCCAGCAGCTTGGGGGACAGGGTGGCCGAGCAGTACTTC. Translated, it gives CASSLGDRVAEQYF. V and J are TRBV5-1 and TRBJ2-7, with TRBD1 matching over 9 bases. CDR1 SGHRS and CDR2 YFSETQ come from the germline V gene. The ends lost 0 bases at V and 6 bases at J; junction bases unmatched: 4. The CDR3 consists of 14 residues.

The chain joins TRBV13 to TRBJ2-3; 7 positions match TRBD2. The CDR3 consists of 15 residues. The germline V gene encodes CDR1 PRHDT and CDR2 FYEKMQ (reference sequence). J lost 3 bases, V lost 2 bases, and 5 bases had no gene match. CDR3 sequence reads: CASSLQAGTTDTQYF. CDR3 nucleotides: TGTGCCAGCAGCTTACAAGCGGGGACGACAGATACGCAGTATTTT.

The chain couples TRBV19 to TRBJ2-1; 12 nucleotides line up with TRBD2. This CDR3 comprises 15 residues. The germline V gene has CDR1 LNHDA and CDR2 SQIVND (reference sequence). V shed 1 base, J shed 8 bases, and the junction held 3 bases outside the gene matches. CDR3 amino acids: CASSIGTSGMDEQFF. For the CDR3, the DNA is TGTGCCAGTAGTATAGGGACTAGCGGGATGGATGAGCAGTTCTTC. The full variable domain, completed using reference TRBV19 and TRBJ2-1, is DGGITQSPKYLFRKEGQNVTLSCEQNLNHDAMYWYRQDPGQGLRLIYYSQIVNDFQKGDIAEGYSVSREKKESFPLTVTSAQKNPTAFYLCASSIGTSGMDEQFFGPGTRLTVL.

V is TRBV11-2 and J is TRBJ2-7, with 7 bases fitting TRBD1. Germline assignment: CDR1 SGHAT and CDR2 FQNNGV. Trimming removed 7 bases from V and 5 bases from J; junction bases left unmatched: 14. The CDR3 covers 15 residues. CDR3 sequence: CASTLGEQGLHEQYF. The DNA of the CDR3 is TGTGCCAGCACTCTCGGGGAACAGGGGTTACACGAGCAGTACTTC.

The CDR3 DNA reads TGCGCCAGCAGCTCTGGGACAGCCCCCGGGGGCAAAAACATTCAGTACTTC. Translation: CASSSGTAPGGKNIQYF. The rearrangement links TRBV5-1 to TRBJ2-4, with a possible D match to TRBD1 (7 bases). Germline CDR1 reads SGHRS; CDR2 reads YFSETQ. The length of the CDR3 is 17 residues. Trimming took 3 bases from V and 3 from J, leaving 19 bases between them. Full variable domain (remainder filled in from reference TRBV5-1 and TRBJ2-4): KAGVTQTPRYLIKTRGQQVTLSCSPISGHRSVSWYQQTPGQGLQFLFEYFSETQRNKGNFPGRFSGRQFSNSRSEMNVSTLELGDSALYLCASSSGTAPGGKNIQYFGAGTRLSVL.

This clone is a singleton in its sample. The CDR3 region is CASSLGTSGGGGTDTQYF. In DNA, the CDR3 is TGCGCCAGCAGCTTGGGGACTAGCGGGGGAGGGGGAACAGATACGCAGTATTTT. This sequence joins TRBV5-1 and TRBJ2-3; TRBD2 matches 13 bases. Germline V lookup: CDR1 SGHRS, CDR2 YFSETQ. The CDR3 consists of 18 residues. The V segment lost 0 bases and the J segment 3 bases; nucleotides outside the gene matches: 7.

The CDR3 here is CSVEDRALGDEQFF. The CDR3 DNA reads as TGCAGCGTTGAGGACAGGGCGCTCGGGGATGAGCAGTTCTTC. J is TRBJ2-1 and V is TRBV29-1; 8 bases line up with TRBD1. The J segment lost 8 bases and the V segment lost 3 bases, leaving 9 bases of the junction unmatched. The CDR3 extends over 14 amino acids. In germline, CDR1 is SQVTM, CDR2 ANQGSEA.

This clone was detected only a few times. This chain uses TRBV3-1 (or the pseudogene TRBV3-2) with TRBJ2-7, with a weak D call TRBD1 (6 bases). V was shortened by 0 bases and J by 0 bases, with 12 bases between the two germline ends. The CDR3 consists of 16 residues. CDR1 is LGHDT and CDR2 is YNNKEL in the germline V gene (reference sequence). The CDR3 sequence is CASSQDVGATSYEQYF. In DNA, the CDR3 is TGTGCCAGCAGCCAAGACGTGGGGGCGACCTCCTACGAGCAGTACTTC.

The rearrangement joins TRBV29-1 to TRBJ2-7, with 8 bases lining up with TRBD1. The ends lost 5 bases at V and 5 bases at J; junction bases unmatched: 5. CDR1 SQVTM and CDR2 ANQGSEA come from the germline V gene. This CDR3 region has 12 residues. CDR3 in amino acids: CSVSGQGHEQYF. CDR3 sequence (DNA): TGCAGCGTTTCCGGACAGGGCCACGAGCAGTACTTC.

The chain uses TRBV5-1 and TRBJ2-1, with 10 positions matching TRBD1. The CDR3 consists of 15 residues. The V segment lost 4 bases and the J segment 5 bases; nucleotides outside the gene matches: 6. Germline V CDR1 and CDR2: SGHRS, YFSETQ. In DNA form, the CDR3 reads TGCGCCAGCAGCAAACGGACAGGGGGGAACAATGAGCAGTTCTTC. It codes for CASSKRTGGNNEQFF.

V and J are TRBV6-1 and TRBJ1-3, with 10 nucleotides matching TRBD1. The germline CDR1 and CDR2 sequences are MNHNS and SASEGT. J lost 4 bases, V lost 3 bases, and 3 bases had no gene match. This CDR3 spans 15 amino acids. The CDR3: CASSDPTGGGNTIYF. The CDR3 DNA sequence: TGTGCCAGCAGTGACCCGACAGGGGGCGGAAACACCATATATTTT.

As concerns this clone: At one end the junction does not follow the germline gene, possibly because of a read error. The chain joins TRBV2 to TRBJ1-1, with D possibly being TRBD1 (5 bases). CDR3 length: 12 amino acids. CDR1 and CDR2 from the germline V gene are SNHLY and FYNNEI. The CDR3 DNA reads TGTGCCAGCAGACTAACGCCGGGGGGTGCTCTCTTT. This sequence encodes CASRLTPGGALF.

As DNA, the CDR3 is TGTGCCAGCCGAGACAATGAGCAGTTCTTC. Translating it yields CASRDNEQFF. The chain is built from TRBV6-1 and TRBJ2-1; D call uncertain. Germline CDR1 is MNHNS and CDR2 is SASEGT. The length of the CDR3 is 10 residues. The ends were cut back, 8 bases at V and 5 bases at J, with 4 bases in the middle.

This clone came up once. This sequence joins TRBV10-3 and TRBJ1-2; the D gene is possibly TRBD1 (6 bases). Germline lookup yields CDR1 ENHRY and CDR2 SYGVKD. The CDR3 runs to 14 residues. V dropped 7 bases and J dropped 4 bases, with 16 bases sitting between them. The CDR3 loop is CAINKQGRGYGYTF. CDR3 DNA: TGTGCCATCAACAAACAGGGAAGGGGCTATGGCTACACCTTC.

V and J are TRBV2 and TRBJ1-1; 10 nucleotides agree with TRBD1. CDR1 is SNHLY and CDR2 is FYNNEI in the germline V gene. Trimming removed 6 bases from V and 1 base from J; junction bases left unmatched: 2. This CDR3 is built from 14 residues. CDR3 sequence (DNA): TGTGCCAGCAGCCGGACAGGGGGGAACACTGAAGCTTTCTTT. Translated: CASSRTGGNTEAFF.

This clone was counted once. This chain joins TRBV29-1 and TRBJ2-2; D may be TRBD1 (6 bases). This CDR3 is built from 13 residues. The germline CDR1 and CDR2 sequences are SQVTM and ANQGSEA. Trimming left V 6 bases short and J 3 bases short, with 11 bases between. The CDR3 sequence is CSVVTGYTGELFF. In nucleotides, the CDR3 is TGCAGCGTAGTCACAGGGTACACCGGGGAGCTGTTTTTT.

The chain combines TRBV7-9 with TRBJ1-1; D is undetermined. The CDR3 sequence is 16 residues long. Looked up from germline, CDR1 is SEHNR and CDR2 is FQNEAQ (reference sequence). The germline V and J ends were trimmed by 5 bases and 0 bases, with 16 bases remaining between them. CDR3 nucleotide sequence: TGTGCCAGCAGCCCAGCGCTCCGGTTCTTGAACACTGAAGCTTTCTTT. This codes for CASSPALRFLNTEAFF.

This clone was counted once. This chain links TRBV6-5 with TRBJ1-3, with 7 bases that match TRBD1. The CDR3 consists of 14 residues. Germline CDR1 and CDR2: MNHEY and SVGAGI. The V segment lost 6 bases and the J segment 3 bases; nucleotides outside the gene matches: 5. As DNA, the CDR3 is TGTGCCAGCAGCTTACAGGGGTTTGGAAACACCATATATTTT. Protein sequence: CASSLQGFGNTIYF.

The count of this clone is one. The chain couples TRBV2 to TRBJ2-7; 9 bases agree with TRBD1. V dropped 6 bases and J dropped 11; count of bases not matched to a gene: 11. The germline V gene encodes CDR1 SNHLY and CDR2 FYNNEI. This CDR3 region has 13 residues. The CDR3 reads CASSAGQGGSKYF. CDR3 nucleotides: TGTGCCAGCAGCGCGGGACAGGGAGGTTCAAAGTACTTC.

This rearrangement joins TRBV7-6 to TRBJ1-5; D might be TRBD1 (6 bases). Germline V gene lookup returns CDR1 SGHVS and CDR2 FNYEAQ. The CDR3 has 16 amino acids. Trimming removed 3 bases at V and 1 base at J, with 13 bases between. The CDR3 reads CASSFGAGVSNQPQHF. In nucleotides, the CDR3 is TGTGCCAGCAGCTTTGGAGCAGGGGTAAGCAATCAGCCCCAGCATTTT.

V usage is TRBV27 and J usage is TRBJ2-7, with TRBD2 as a possible D gene (6 bases). The CDR3 covers 13 residues. Trimming left V 3 bases short and J 1 base short, with 7 bases between. Germline CDR1 reads MNHEY; CDR2 reads SMNVEV (reference sequence). CDR3 sequence: CASSFAGSYEQYF. The CDR3 DNA sequence: TGTGCCAGCAGTTTCGCGGGATCCTACGAGCAGTACTTC.